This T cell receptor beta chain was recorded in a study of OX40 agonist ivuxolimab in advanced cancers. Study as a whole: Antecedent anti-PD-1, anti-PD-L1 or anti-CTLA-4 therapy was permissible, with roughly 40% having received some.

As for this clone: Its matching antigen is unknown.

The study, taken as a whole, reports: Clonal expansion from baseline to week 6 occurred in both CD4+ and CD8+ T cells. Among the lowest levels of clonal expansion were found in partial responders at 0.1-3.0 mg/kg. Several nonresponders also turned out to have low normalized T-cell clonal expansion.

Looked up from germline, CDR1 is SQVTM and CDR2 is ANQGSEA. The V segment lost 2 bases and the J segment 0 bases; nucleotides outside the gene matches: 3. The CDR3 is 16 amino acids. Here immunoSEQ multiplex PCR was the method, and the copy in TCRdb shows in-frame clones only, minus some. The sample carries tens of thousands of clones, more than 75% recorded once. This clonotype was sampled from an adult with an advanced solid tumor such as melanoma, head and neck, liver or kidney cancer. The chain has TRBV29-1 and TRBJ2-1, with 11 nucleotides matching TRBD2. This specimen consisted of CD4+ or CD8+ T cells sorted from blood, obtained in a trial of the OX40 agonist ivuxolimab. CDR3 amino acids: CSVETGLADSYNEQFF. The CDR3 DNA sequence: TGCAGCGTTGAAACGGGACTAGCGGACTCCTACAATGAGCAGTTCTTC.